Below are 28 T cell receptor beta chains sequenced from a single sample in a study of tumor and adjacent non-tumor tissue in lung cancer (dated by TCRdb to 2016 to 2019). The method was multiplex PCR. Sequencing was carried out with an Illumina HiSeq 2500. TCRbeta libraries were constructed through three rounds of nested PCR with primers (Table S4) according to protocols modified from ARM-PCR. The public reads were reanalyzed by TCRdb: fastp trimming at Q25, MiXCR alignment, in-frame beta chains only. Every distinct CDR3 protein forms one entry, paired with its most common genes and DNA. The sample contains some 100,000 distinct CDR3 sequences, 50% to 70% of them found a single time. The top ten clones comprise 15% to 20% of the sample. RNA was isolated from bulk unsorted tissue, and RNA quality was assessed with a NanoDrop ND-1000 and an Agilent 2100. For the normal lung samples, distant non-tumor tissue was collected more than 3 cm away from the tumor edge.

The specimen was distant non-tumor lung tissue. The origin of the receptors is a young man with non-small cell lung cancer.

With regard to this clonotype: Germline is not matched at one junction end, which may reflect a read error. The V call is TRBV20-1, the J call TRBJ2-1, with TRBD2 matching 8 bases. Germline values: CDR1 DFQATT, CDR2 SNEGSKA (reference sequence). This CDR3 is built from 12 residues. The CDR3 sequence is CSLSGNGNDQFF. CDR3 DNA: TGCAGCCTTAGCGGGAACGGCAATGATCAGTTCTTC.

The chain is built from TRBV6-5 and TRBJ2-7; 8 positions match TRBD1. The CDR3 covers 15 residues. Germline V lookup: CDR1 MNHEY, CDR2 SVGAGI. J was trimmed by 7 bases and V by 4 bases; bases with no gene match: 12. The CDR3 sequence: CASSSWQGANGEQYF. The CDR3 region has the DNA TGTGCCAGCAGTTCCTGGCAGGGGGCGAATGGTGAGCAGTACTTC.

This clonotype has just one count. Just one base apart from a much larger clone, this may be a read error. The genes are TRBV4-3 and TRBJ1-3; D remains ambiguous. Germline-derived CDR1 and CDR2 are LGHNA and YSLEER. There are 16 residues in the CDR3. CDR3 nucleotide sequence: TGCGCCAGCAGCCCCTCAGTCGCGCTCTCTGGAAACACCACATATTTT. It codes for CASSPSVALSGNTTYF.

In its sample, this clonotype was seen many times. The J gene is TRBJ1-2, the V gene TRBV13, with no clear D. Germline V CDR1 and CDR2: PRHDT, FYEKMQ (reference sequence). This CDR3 contains 13 residues. Trimming pared 0 bases from V and 5 bases from J, leaving 7 bases between. The CDR3 is CASSLGDQYGYTF. For the CDR3, the DNA is TGTGCCAGCAGCTTAGGCGACCAATATGGCTACACCTTC.

As to this clonotype: The junction and the germline gene differ at one end; a read error may be behind it. This chain uses TRBV20-1 with TRBJ1-2; no definite D call. This CDR3 has 14 amino acids. Germline V gives CDR1 DFQATT, CDR2 SNEGSKA (reference sequence). The CDR3 region is CNASETGLTYRYTF. CDR3 nucleotides: TGCAATGCTAGCGAGACCGGATTAACCTATCGCTACACCTTC.

This clonotype was picked up many times. The chain combines TRBV11-2 with TRBJ1-3; 8 nucleotides line up with TRBD1. This CDR3 is 14 amino acids long. The germline V gene has CDR1 SGHAT and CDR2 FQNNGV. The V segment lost 7 bases and the J segment 4 bases; nucleotides outside the gene matches: 6. CDR3 sequence (DNA): TGTGCCAGCACCCTCCCAGGGGGCGGAAACACCATATATTTT. Amino acids: CASTLPGGGNTIYF.

Of note for this clonotype: At one of its ends the junction is not consistent with the germline gene, which may arise from a read error. V usage is TRBV11-3 and J usage is TRBJ2-1; D ambiguous. CDR3 length: 13 amino acids. Germline V gene sequence: CDR1 SGHNT, CDR2 YENEEA. The CDR3, as DNA: TGTGTCAGCAGCCCCACACATGGCAGTGAGCAATTCTTC. Its protein product is CVSSPTHGSEQFF.

This clonotype has only a few counts. This may arise from a read error, as a much more abundant clone is one base away. The chain carries TRBV20-1 and TRBJ2-1, with 8 bases matching TRBD2. Germline CDR1 is DFQATT and CDR2 is SNEGSKA (reference sequence). The CDR3 loop spans 13 amino acids. As DNA, the CDR3 is TGCAGTGCTGGGACTAGGAACTACAATGAGCAGCTCTTC. Its translation: CSAGTRNYNEQLF.

This clonotype appeared many times. The gene calls are TRBV6-6 and TRBJ2-1; 11 bases fit TRBD2. CDR1 is MNHNY and CDR2 is SVGAGI in the germline V gene (reference sequence). This CDR3 spans 17 amino acids. V lost 4 bases to trimming and J lost 7 bases; unmatched junction nucleotides: 12. CDR3 DNA: TGTGCCAGCAGTTCCTCTTTGACTAGCGGGATATATAATGAGCAGTTCTTC. This codes for CASSSSLTSGIYNEQFF.

A note on this clonotype: One end of the junction does not line up with germline, which may come from a read error. The gene calls are TRBV4-3 and TRBJ2-3, with 7 bases that match TRBD2. The V gene's germline CDR1 is LGHNA and CDR2 YSLEER. The CDR3 has 16 amino acids. CDR3 in amino acids: CARSQDGGGGTDTQYF. CDR3 DNA sequence: TGCGCCAGGAGCCAAGACGGGGGAGGGGGCACAGATACGCAGTATTTT.

On this clonotype: At one end, the junction sequence differs from germline, possibly due to a read error. The chain recombines TRBV29-1 with TRBJ1-2; possible D gene TRBD1, 6 bases. CDR3 length equals 13 residues. The V gene's germline CDR1 is SQVTM and CDR2 ANQGSEA. The CDR3 here is CSTSDSRMYGYSF. The DNA of the CDR3 is TGCAGCACTTCGGACAGTCGGATGTATGGCTACTCTTTC. The full variable domain, with the rest looked up from reference TRBV29-1 and TRBJ1-2, is SAVISQKPSRDICQRGTSLTIQCQVDSQVTMMFWYRQQPGQSLTLIATANQGSEATYESGFVIDKFPISRPNLTFSTLTVSNMSPEDSSIYLCSTSDSRMYGYSFGSGTRLTVV.

Details on this clonotype: One junction end disagrees with the germline gene, perhaps due to a read error. J is TRBJ2-7 and V is TRBV11-2; TRBD2 is a possible D gene (6 bases). Per the germline V gene, CDR1 is SGHAT and CDR2 is FQNNGV. CDR3 length: 14 residues. The CDR3 sequence is CVSNRGTQFGEQYF. The CDR3 bases are TGTGTCAGCAACCGGGGGACCCAATTCGGCGAGCAGTACTTC.

Regarding this clonotype: Relative to the germline gene, one junction end is altered; a read error may explain this. The chain employs TRBV4-2 and TRBJ1-1, with a weak D call TRBD1 (6 bases). The CDR3 runs 14 residues. Germline-derived CDR1 and CDR2 are LGHNA and YNFKEQ. CDR3 nucleotides: TGTGCCAGCAGACAACCCGAGGGGGAGTCTGCAGCTTGCTTT. As protein: CASRQPEGESAACF.

Points on this clonotype: At one end the junction does not follow the germline gene, possibly because of a read error. This chain uses TRBV20-1 with TRBJ2-5, with D uncertain. The CDR3 spans 14 residues. Germline values: CDR1 DFQATT, CDR2 SNEGSKA (reference sequence). Here the CDR3 reads CGAKPGWYQETQYF. The CDR3 nucleotides are TGCGGTGCTAAACCTGGATGGTACCAAGAGACCCAGTACTTC.

Points on this clonotype: Here the CDR3 omits its conserved ending phenylalanine or tryptophan, so a read error is the likely source. The limits of the CDR3 on the DNA are not certain, so only TCRdb's listed CDR3 is given. The chain employs TRBV20-1 and TRBJ2-1; the D call of TRBD1 is as the table states it, not checked on the DNA. Germline CDR1 DFQATT, CDR2 SNEGSKA (reference sequence). A total of 14 residues make up the CDR3, ends included. Here the CDR3 reads CSARQTGGKTEQIL.

As concerns this clonotype: A junction boundary mismatches the germline segment, possibly from a read error. V usage is TRBV4-2 and J usage is TRBJ2-1; perhaps TRBD2 as D (6 bases). From germline, CDR1 is LGHNA and CDR2 YNFKEQ. CDR3 length: 14 amino acids. CDR3 protein: CASSSGEASNEQLF. The CDR3, as DNA: TGTGCCAGCAGTAGTGGGGAGGCGAGCAATGAGCAGCTCTTC.

Remarks on this clonotype: A much larger clone is a single base away; this may be a read error. As DNA, the CDR3 is TGTGCCAGCAGTAAGACCTCGCAGGCTTACTACAATGAGCAGTTCTTC. It yields the protein CASSKTSQAYYNEQFF. The V and J genes are TRBV6-5 and TRBJ2-1; D ambiguous. Germline CDR1 and CDR2: MNHEY and SVGAGI. The V gene lost 5 bases and the J gene lost 3 bases, with 17 bases spanning the gap. The length of the CDR3 is 16 residues.

Concerning this clonotype itself: A read error is possible here, since a much larger clone lies one base away. The rearrangement uses TRBV12-3 or TRBV12-4 and TRBJ2-3; 11 positions agree with TRBD2. The CDR3 has 15 amino acids. The CDR3 protein is CASRSLAGGTDMQYF. For the CDR3, the DNA is TGTGCCAGCAGATCTCTAGCGGGGGGCACAGATATGCAGTATTTT.

DNA for the CDR3: TGCAGTCTAACGGGGGGAGTCAATGAGCAGTTCTTC. Residues: CSLTGGVNEQFF. The chain combines TRBV20-1 with TRBJ2-1; TRBD2 matches at 7 bases. Trimming took 8 bases from V and 6 from J; bases not matched to a gene: 7. Germline V lookup: CDR1 DFQATT, CDR2 SNEGSKA (reference sequence). This CDR3 is built from 12 residues.

This clonotype is labeled medium-sized. The chain joins TRBV11-2 to TRBJ2-5; D may be TRBD1 (6 bases). The V gene lost 5 bases and the J gene lost 1 base, with 11 bases spanning the gap. The V gene's germline CDR1 is SGHAT and CDR2 FQNNGV. The CDR3 covers 14 residues. CDR3 sequence reads: CASSLNRVQETQYF. In nucleotides, the CDR3 is TGTGCCAGCAGCCTAAACAGGGTCCAAGAGACCCAGTACTTC.

This clonotype showed up just a few times. This may arise from a read error, as a much more abundant clone is one base away. The CDR3 spells CGVRQEQGYEQYF. The DNA of the CDR3 is TGCGGCGTCCGTCAGGAGCAGGGATACGAGCAGTACTTC. The J gene is TRBJ2-7, the V gene TRBV29-1; D is perhaps TRBD1 (5 bases). This CDR3 is built from 13 residues. Germline V gives CDR1 SQVTM, CDR2 ANQGSEA.

J is TRBJ2-5 and V is TRBV5-4, with a tentative D call TRBD2 (5 bases). Looked up from germline, CDR1 is SGHNT and CDR2 is YYREEE (reference sequence). CDR3 size: 15 residues. Trimming took off 1 base at V and 3 bases at J, with 13 bases between the two ends. The CDR3 DNA reads as TGTGCCAGCAGCTTGACTTTAGCCGGGGAAGAGACCCAGTACTTC. Its translation: CASSLTLAGEETQYF.

This clonotype has just one count. The V call is TRBV29-1, the J call TRBJ1-2, with D possibly TRBD1 on 5 matching bases. The CDR3 has 15 residues. Trimming removed 3 bases at V and 8 bases at J, with 22 bases between. The germline gives CDR1 SQVTM, CDR2 ANQGSEA. CDR3 DNA sequence: TGCAGCGTTGATGTGGCAGGGATGATCGCGGGAGGCTACACCTTC. This codes for CSVDVAGMIAGGYTF.

This clonotype was counted ten times or more. The CDR3 spells CASFSGGAETQYF. CDR3 coding DNA: TGTGCCAGCTTCTCAGGGGGCGCGGAGACCCAGTACTTC. This chain uses TRBV6-2 or TRBV6-3 with TRBJ2-5; 8 bases line up with TRBD1. The CDR3 sequence is 13 residues long. Germline trimming cut 8 bases from V and 5 bases from J; bases unmatched to any gene: 7. The V gene's germline CDR1 is MNHEY and CDR2 SVGEGT.

Ten or more counts support this clonotype. V and J are TRBV12-3 or TRBV12-4 and TRBJ2-1; 12 bases align to TRBD2. The V and J ends lost 7 bases and 10 bases, in that order; junction bases with no gene match: 11. The CDR3 spans 15 residues. The CDR3 DNA sequence: TGTGCCAGCATTCCTAGCGGGAGGGCCGTTTGGGAGCAGTTCTTC. This gives the protein CASIPSGRAVWEQFF.

Remarks on this clonotype: A much larger clone differs by one base, so this may be a read error. It is likely a read error, because the conserved phenylalanine at the end of the CDR3 is missing. The J gene is TRBJ2-7, the V gene TRBV6-5; D perhaps matches TRBD1 (6 bases). The germline V gene encodes CDR1 MNHEY and CDR2 SVGAGI. The CDR3 consists of 13 residues. Deletions cut 5 bases from V and 4 bases from J, with 12 bases between. This CDR3 reads CASSRGRGYEQYL. As DNA, the CDR3 is TGTGCCAGCAGTCGGGGCAGGGGTTACGAGCAGTACCTC.

On this clonotype itself: Relative to the germline gene, one junction end is altered; a read error may explain this. The chain links TRBV11-2 to TRBJ2-2; 7 nucleotides match TRBD2. The CDR3 is made up of 15 amino acids. Germline V gives CDR1 SGHAT, CDR2 FQNNGV. CDR3 nucleotide sequence: TGTGTCAGTTCGGCCGCCAGCGGGAACACCGGGGAGCTGTGTTTT. This gives the protein CVSSAASGNTGELCF.

As concerns this clonotype: A read error may be the cause here, since a much bigger clone is one base away. The J gene is TRBJ2-1, the V gene TRBV6-5; 12 bases fit TRBD2. The CDR3 is 14 residues long. CDR1 and CDR2 (germline): MNHEY, SVGAGI. Written as DNA, the CDR3 is TGTACCAGCAGAGGAGCTAGCGGGAGGGATGAGCAGTTCTTC. Translated, it gives CTSRGASGRDEQFF.